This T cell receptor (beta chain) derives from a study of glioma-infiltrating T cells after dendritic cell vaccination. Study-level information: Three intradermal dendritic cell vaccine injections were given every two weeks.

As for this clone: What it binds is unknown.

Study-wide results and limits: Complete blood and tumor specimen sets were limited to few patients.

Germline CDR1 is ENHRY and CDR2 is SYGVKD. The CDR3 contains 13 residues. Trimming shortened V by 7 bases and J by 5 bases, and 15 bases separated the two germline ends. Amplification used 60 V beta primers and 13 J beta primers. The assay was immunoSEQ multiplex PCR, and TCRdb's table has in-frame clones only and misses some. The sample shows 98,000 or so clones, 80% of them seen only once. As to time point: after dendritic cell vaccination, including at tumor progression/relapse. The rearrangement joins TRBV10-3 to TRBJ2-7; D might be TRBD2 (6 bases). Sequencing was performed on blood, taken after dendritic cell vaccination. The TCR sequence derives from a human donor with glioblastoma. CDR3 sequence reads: CAITRDSRDEQYF. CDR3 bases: TGTGCCATCACCAGGGACTCCAGGGACGAGCAGTACTTC.